The subject of this entry is one T cell receptor beta chain. Its antigen is as yet unknown. V lost 4 bases and J 5 bases, leaving 18 bases between the germline ends. The CDR3 spans 15 residues. Per germline, CDR1 SEHNR and CDR2 FQNEAQ (reference sequence). The data are from a study of T-cell memory formation after mild COVID-19. The wider study: The study found TCR clusters largely donor specific. Study outcomes and limitations: Contracting clones, day 15 to 85, had balanced CD4/CD8, and later expanders favored CD4+. Contracting CD4+ clones were located mainly in CM and EM, and CD8+ clones in EMRA.

The 5'RACE method, run with constant-segment primers, produced TCR alpha and TCR beta cDNA libraries (carrying sample barcodes and UMIs). TCRdb re-analysed the 5' RACE reads in MiXCR, keeping a single row per CDR3 protein. In the table there are hundreds of thousands of distinct CDR3 sequences, 20% of which are singletons. Sequencing used PBMCs or a T cell subset sorted from them (not recorded which). The sequence derives from an adult woman who had mild COVID-19 (a few samples of this study predate the infection). Cell type and time point are not known. The chain links TRBV7-9 to TRBJ2-7; maybe TRBD2 (7 bases). CDR3 region: CASSSYGGPLDEQYF. CDR3 in DNA: TGTGCCAGCAGCTCCTACGGGGGGCCCCTCGACGAGCAGTACTTC.